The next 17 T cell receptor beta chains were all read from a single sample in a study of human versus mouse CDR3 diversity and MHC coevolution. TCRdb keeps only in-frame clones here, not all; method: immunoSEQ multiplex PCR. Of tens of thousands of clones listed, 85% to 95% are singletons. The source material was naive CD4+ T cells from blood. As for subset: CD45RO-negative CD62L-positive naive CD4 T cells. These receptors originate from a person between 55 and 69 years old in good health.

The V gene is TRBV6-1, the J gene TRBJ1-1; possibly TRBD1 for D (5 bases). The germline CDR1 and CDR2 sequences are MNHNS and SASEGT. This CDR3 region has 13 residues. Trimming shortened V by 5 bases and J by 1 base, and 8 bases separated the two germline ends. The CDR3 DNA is TGTGCCAGCAGTAGAGGACAGAACACTGAAGCTTTCTTT. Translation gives CASSRGQNTEAFF.

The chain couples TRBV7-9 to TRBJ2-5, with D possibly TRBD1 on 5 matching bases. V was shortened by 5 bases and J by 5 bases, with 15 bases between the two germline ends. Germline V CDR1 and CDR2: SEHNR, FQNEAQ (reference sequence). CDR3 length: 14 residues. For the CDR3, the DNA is TGTGCCAGCAGCAGGGGCCCCATAGGGGAGACCCAGTACTTC. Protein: CASSRGPIGETQYF.

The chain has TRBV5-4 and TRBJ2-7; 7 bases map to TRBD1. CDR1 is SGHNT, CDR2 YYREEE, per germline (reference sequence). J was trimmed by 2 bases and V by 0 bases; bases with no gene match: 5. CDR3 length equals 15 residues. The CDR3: CASSLGQGITYEQYF. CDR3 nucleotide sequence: TGTGCCAGCAGCTTGGGACAGGGTATTACCTACGAGCAGTACTTC.

CDR3 protein: CASSSMTGTGNPYEQYF. CDR3 sequence (DNA): TGCGCCAGCAGCTCGATGACCGGGACAGGGAATCCCTACGAGCAGTACTTC. The chain recombines TRBV4-1 with TRBJ2-7; 9 nucleotides match TRBD1. The V segment lost 5 bases and the J segment 2 bases; nucleotides outside the gene matches: 13. Germline CDR1 is MGHRA and CDR2 is YSYEKL. The CDR3 has 17 amino acids.

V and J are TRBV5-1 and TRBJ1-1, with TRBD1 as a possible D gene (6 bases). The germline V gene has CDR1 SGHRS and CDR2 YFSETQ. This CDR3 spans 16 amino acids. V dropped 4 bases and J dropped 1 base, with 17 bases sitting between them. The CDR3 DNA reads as TGCGCCAGCAGCAGGGACATTCGGACGGGGAACACTGAAGCTTTCTTT. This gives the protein CASSRDIRTGNTEAFF.

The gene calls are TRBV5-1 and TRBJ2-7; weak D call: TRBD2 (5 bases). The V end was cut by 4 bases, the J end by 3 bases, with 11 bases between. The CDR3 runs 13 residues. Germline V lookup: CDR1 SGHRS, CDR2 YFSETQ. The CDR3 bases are TGCGCCAGCAGCCCGGACTCCCTCTACGAGCAGTACTTC. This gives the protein CASSPDSLYEQYF.

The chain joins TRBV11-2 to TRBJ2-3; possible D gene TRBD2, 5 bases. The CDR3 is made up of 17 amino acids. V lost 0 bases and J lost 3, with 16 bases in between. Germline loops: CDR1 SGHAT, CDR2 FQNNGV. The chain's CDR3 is CASSLDLHVSGTDTQYF. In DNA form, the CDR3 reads TGTGCCAGCAGCTTAGATCTCCACGTAAGCGGAACAGATACGCAGTATTTT.

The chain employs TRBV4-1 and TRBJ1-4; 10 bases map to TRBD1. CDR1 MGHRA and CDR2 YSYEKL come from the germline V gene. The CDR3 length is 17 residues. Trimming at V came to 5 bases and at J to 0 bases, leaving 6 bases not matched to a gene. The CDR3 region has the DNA TGCGCCAGCAGCGGCCGGGACAGGGGCGCAACTAATGAAAAACTGTTTTTT. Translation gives CASSGRDRGATNEKLFF.

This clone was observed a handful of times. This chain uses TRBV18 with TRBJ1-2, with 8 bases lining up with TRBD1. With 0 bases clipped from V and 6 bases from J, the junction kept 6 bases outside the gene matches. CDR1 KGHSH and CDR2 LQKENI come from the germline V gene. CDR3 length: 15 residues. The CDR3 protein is CASSPPSRGPNGYTF. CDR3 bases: TGTGCCAGCTCACCACCCAGCAGGGGGCCAAATGGCTACACCTTC.

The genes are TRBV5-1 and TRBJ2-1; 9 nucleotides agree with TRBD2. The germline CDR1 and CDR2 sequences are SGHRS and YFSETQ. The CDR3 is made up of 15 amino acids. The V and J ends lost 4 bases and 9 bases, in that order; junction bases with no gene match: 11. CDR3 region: CASSLLGGREGEQFF. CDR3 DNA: TGCGCCAGCAGCCTACTGGGCGGGAGGGAGGGTGAGCAGTTCTTC.

CDR3 amino acids: CASRSSGRTDTQYF. The CDR3 bases are TGTGCCAGCAGGTCTAGCGGACGCACAGATACGCAGTATTTT. This chain joins TRBV2 and TRBJ2-3, with 7 bases identical to TRBD2. Germline trimming cut 6 bases from V and 1 base from J; bases unmatched to any gene: 4. The germline V gene encodes CDR1 SNHLY and CDR2 FYNNEI. CDR3 length: 14 amino acids.

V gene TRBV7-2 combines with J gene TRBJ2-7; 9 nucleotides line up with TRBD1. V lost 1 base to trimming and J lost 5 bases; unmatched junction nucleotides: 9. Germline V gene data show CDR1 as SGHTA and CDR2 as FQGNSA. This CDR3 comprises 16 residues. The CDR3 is CASSLEARTGVDEQYF. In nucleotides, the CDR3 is TGTGCCAGCAGCTTAGAGGCACGGACAGGGGTGGACGAGCAGTACTTC.

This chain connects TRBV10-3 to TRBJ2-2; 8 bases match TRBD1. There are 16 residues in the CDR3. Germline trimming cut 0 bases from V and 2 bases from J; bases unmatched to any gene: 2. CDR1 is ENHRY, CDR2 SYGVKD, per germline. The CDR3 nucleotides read TGTGCCATCAGTGAGTCTGGGACAGGAAACACCGGGGAGCTGTTTTTT. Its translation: CAISESGTGNTGELFF.

The chain's CDR3 is CSVELRTGLADTQYF. CDR3 in DNA: TGCAGCGTTGAATTACGGACAGGGTTGGCAGATACGCAGTATTTT. J is TRBJ2-3 and V is TRBV29-1; 8 bases align to TRBD1. V lost 2 bases to trimming and J lost 4 bases; unmatched junction nucleotides: 8. CDR3 size: 15 residues. Germline CDR1 is SQVTM and CDR2 is ANQGSEA.

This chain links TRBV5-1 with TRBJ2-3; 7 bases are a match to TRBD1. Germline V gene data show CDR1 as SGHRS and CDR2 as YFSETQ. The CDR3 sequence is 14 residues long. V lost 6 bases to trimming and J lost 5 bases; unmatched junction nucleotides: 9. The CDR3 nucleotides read TGCGCCAGCAAATTCGGACAGGTTCTAGATACGCAGTATTTT. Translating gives CASKFGQVLDTQYF.

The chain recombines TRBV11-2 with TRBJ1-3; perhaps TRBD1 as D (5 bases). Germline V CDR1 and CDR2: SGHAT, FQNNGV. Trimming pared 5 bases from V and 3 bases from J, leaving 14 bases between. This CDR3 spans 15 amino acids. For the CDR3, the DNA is TGTGCCAGCAGCCCCGAGGCAGGGTTTGGAAACACCATATATTTT. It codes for CASSPEAGFGNTIYF.

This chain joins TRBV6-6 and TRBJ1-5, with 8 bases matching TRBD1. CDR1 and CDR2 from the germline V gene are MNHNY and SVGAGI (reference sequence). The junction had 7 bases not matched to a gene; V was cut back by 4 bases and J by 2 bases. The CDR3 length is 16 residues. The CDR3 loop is CASSFLPTGGNQPQHF. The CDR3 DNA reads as TGTGCCAGCAGTTTTCTACCGACAGGGGGCAATCAGCCCCAGCATTTT.